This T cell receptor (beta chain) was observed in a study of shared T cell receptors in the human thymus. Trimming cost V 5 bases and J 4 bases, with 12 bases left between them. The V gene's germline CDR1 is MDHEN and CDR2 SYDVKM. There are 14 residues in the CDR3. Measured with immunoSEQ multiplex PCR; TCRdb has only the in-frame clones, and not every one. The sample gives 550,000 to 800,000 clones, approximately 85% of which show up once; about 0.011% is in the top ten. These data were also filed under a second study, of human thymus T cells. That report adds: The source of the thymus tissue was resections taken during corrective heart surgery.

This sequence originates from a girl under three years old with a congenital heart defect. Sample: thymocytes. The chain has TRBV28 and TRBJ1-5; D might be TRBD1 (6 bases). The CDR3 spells CASSLRDMNQPQHF. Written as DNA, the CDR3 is TGTGCCAGCAGTCTACGGGACATGAATCAGCCCCAGCATTTT. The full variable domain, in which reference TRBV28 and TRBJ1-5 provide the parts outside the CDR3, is DVKVTQSSRYLVKRTGEKVFLECVQDMDHENMFWYRQDPGLGLRLIYFSYDVKMKEKGDIPEGYSVSREKKERFSLILESASTNQTSMYLCASSLRDMNQPQHFGDGTRLSIL.